This entry lists 31 T cell receptor beta chains sequenced from one sample in a study of vaccination effects on CD4 cells after COVID-19. Once cultured for nine to ten days, the cells underwent separation to obtain CD4+ T cells. A PCR test confirmed that the person had SARS-CoV-2 infection between March and December 2020. Two doses of either BNT162b2 or mRNA-1273 were given to each participant. The antigens these receptors bind are not known. The data were produced by immunoSEQ multiplex PCR, yet TCRdb's version contains in-frame clones alone and is incomplete. The profile covers around 53,000 clones, with around three quarters appearing a single time and 5.4% taken by the ten largest. The sample in question was CD4+ T cells from PBMCs cultured without peptide, obtained after COVID-19 vaccination. These TCRs come from a human donor who had a prior SARS-CoV-2 infection.

The chain links TRBV5-1 to TRBJ1-1; D is possibly TRBD1 (5 bases). V was clipped by 1 base and J by 5 bases, with 15 bases between them. Germline V gives CDR1 SGHRS, CDR2 YFSETQ. This CDR3 has 15 residues. The CDR3 sequence: CASSLLGQGGTEAFF. DNA for the CDR3: TGCGCCAGCAGCTTGCTCGGGCAGGGCGGTACTGAAGCTTTCTTT.

V and J are TRBV4-3 and TRBJ2-3, with TRBD2 as a possible D gene (6 bases). The ends were cut back, 0 bases at V and 0 bases at J, with 10 bases in the middle. CDR1 and CDR2 (germline): LGHNA, YSLEER. The CDR3 spans 16 residues. The CDR3 sequence: CASSQDALASTDTQYF. The CDR3 region has the DNA TGCGCCAGCAGCCAAGATGCCCTAGCGAGCACAGATACGCAGTATTTT.

V and J are TRBV15 and TRBJ2-1, with no clear D. This CDR3 region has 15 residues. V was cut by 5 bases and J by 8 bases, with 19 bases left in between. The germline V gene has CDR1 LNHNV and CDR2 YYDKDF (reference sequence). The CDR3 region is CATSLADLGRYEQFF. CDR3 in DNA: TGTGCCACCAGCTTAGCCGATCTAGGACGCTATGAGCAGTTCTTC.

The J gene is TRBJ2-1, the V gene TRBV20-1; 9 bases are shared with TRBD2. J lost 6 bases, V lost 3 bases, and 6 bases had no gene match. Looked up from germline, CDR1 is DFQATT and CDR2 is SNEGSKA (reference sequence). This CDR3 is 14 amino acids long. The chain's CDR3 is CSASSGSPLNEQFF. CDR3 nucleotide sequence: TGCAGTGCTAGTAGCGGGAGCCCTCTCAATGAGCAGTTCTTC.

This clone was counted a few times. This chain connects TRBV5-4 to TRBJ1-2; 7 bases match TRBD1. Germline V gives CDR1 SGHNT, CDR2 YYREEE (reference sequence). V trimming: 5 bases; J trimming: 6 bases; junction bases outside the gene matches: 7. The CDR3 consists of 13 residues. Here the CDR3 reads CASREQGLDGYTF. As DNA, the CDR3 is TGTGCCAGCAGGGAACAGGGGTTAGATGGCTACACCTTC.

The CDR3 DNA follows: TGTGCCAGCAGTCTAGGGGTAGGTGAGCAGTACTTC. This sequence encodes CASSLGVGEQYF. The chain recombines TRBV11-3 with TRBJ2-7; D is perhaps TRBD1 (5 bases). The V gene lost 6 bases and the J gene lost 7 bases, with 13 bases spanning the gap. This CDR3 is built from 12 residues. CDR1 SGHNT and CDR2 YENEEA come from the germline V gene.

V usage is TRBV3-1 (or the pseudogene TRBV3-2) and J usage is TRBJ1-6, with 8 bases lining up with TRBD1. The CDR3 consists of 14 residues. Trimming took 3 bases from V and 9 from J; bases not matched to a gene: 4. CDR1 and CDR2 from the germline V gene are LGHDT and YNNKEL (reference sequence). CDR3 loop: CASSQDRVSSPLHF. Written as DNA, the CDR3 is TGTGCCAGCAGCCAGGACAGGGTCTCTTCACCCCTCCACTTT.

V usage is TRBV15 and J usage is TRBJ2-2, with D possibly TRBD1 on 6 matching bases. The CDR3 has 15 residues. The germline gives CDR1 LNHNV, CDR2 YYDKDF (reference sequence). V lost 4 bases and J lost 4, with 13 bases in between. Here the CDR3 DNA reads TGTGCCACCAGCACTCGGACAGACTTCACCGGGGAGCTGTTTTTT. Translating gives CATSTRTDFTGELFF.

The chain joins TRBV5-1 to TRBJ2-3; 9 nucleotides align to TRBD2. The CDR3 contains 14 residues. J gave up 2 bases and V 7 bases, and 5 bases lay outside the gene matches. Germline CDR1 reads SGHRS; CDR2 reads YFSETQ. CDR3 loop: CASGLAGLTDTQYF. CDR3 in DNA: TGCGCCAGCGGCCTAGCGGGGCTCACAGATACGCAGTATTTT.

The rearrangement joins TRBV11-2 to TRBJ2-3; D may be TRBD1 (5 bases). CDR1 is SGHAT, CDR2 FQNNGV, per germline. The ends were cut back, 4 bases at V and 2 bases at J, with 10 bases in the middle. This CDR3 has 14 residues. The CDR3 nucleotides are TGTGCCAGCAGCTCAAGACAGTACACAGATACGCAGTATTTT. Translating gives CASSSRQYTDTQYF.

In the case of this clone: The junction differs from germline at one of its ends, possibly a read error. This chain uses TRBV6-7 with TRBJ2-7, with TRBD2 identical over 11 bases. TRBV6-7 is identified as an open reading frame with a role that is uncertain. This CDR3 comprises 16 residues. The CDR3 DNA reads TGTGCCAGCAGTCACTCTAAACTAGCGGGAGCCTACGAGCAGTACTTC. Amino acid sequence: CASSHSKLAGAYEQYF.

The chain combines TRBV24-1 with TRBJ2-5; TRBD2 agrees at 7 bases. Germline V gene data show CDR1 as KGHDR and CDR2 as SFDVKD. The CDR3 covers 15 residues. V shed 4 bases, J shed 2 bases, and the junction held 6 bases outside the gene matches. DNA of the CDR3: TGTGCCACCAGTGACGCCGGACTAGGGCAAGAGACCCAGTACTTC. It is translated as CATSDAGLGQETQYF.

The rearrangement links TRBV6-5 to TRBJ1-1; 8 nucleotides agree with TRBD1. The germline V gene encodes CDR1 MNHEY and CDR2 SVGAGI. The CDR3 is 15 residues long. The V and J ends lost 3 bases and 1 base, in that order; junction bases with no gene match: 4. The CDR3 reads CASSYGQGRNTEAFF. The CDR3 DNA is TGTGCCAGCAGTTATGGACAGGGAAGGAACACTGAAGCTTTCTTT.

CDR3 sequence: CASSLEGDYGYTF. The CDR3 region has the DNA TGCGCCAGCAGCTTGGAAGGGGACTATGGCTACACCTTC. This rearrangement joins TRBV5-1 to TRBJ1-2; TRBD1 is a possible D gene (5 bases). Germline CDR1 is SGHRS and CDR2 is YFSETQ. V was pared by 0 bases and J by 3 bases, with 6 bases between. The CDR3 covers 13 residues.

J is TRBJ1-1 and V is TRBV6-1; D gene unclear. The ends were cut back, 3 bases at V and 1 base at J, with 6 bases in the middle. This CDR3 is built from 13 residues. Germline CDR1 is MNHNS and CDR2 is SASEGT. CDR3 DNA sequence: TGTGCCAGCAGTGAGATAAAGAACACTGAAGCTTTCTTT. Translation: CASSEIKNTEAFF.

V gene TRBV5-1 combines with J gene TRBJ1-2, with D maybe TRBD1 (5 bases). The length of the CDR3 is 16 residues. Germline CDR1 and CDR2: SGHRS and YFSETQ. Trimming left V 0 bases short and J 4 bases short, with 16 bases between. The CDR3 DNA is TGCGCCAGCAGCTTGGCCGCGGGGAGGGACGGCTATGGCTACACCTTC. As protein: CASSLAAGRDGYGYTF.

The CDR3 region is CASSFSRRNEQYF. CDR3 sequence (DNA): TGCGCCAGCAGCTTCAGCAGGAGAAACGAGCAGTACTTC. This chain links TRBV5-1 with TRBJ2-7, with unresolved D. CDR1 SGHRS and CDR2 YFSETQ come from the germline V gene. Trimming left V 2 bases short and J 5 bases short, with 11 bases between. The CDR3 extends over 13 amino acids.

V usage is TRBV10-1 and J usage is TRBJ1-2, with TRBD1 matching over 11 bases. Trimming took 9 bases from V and 4 from J; bases not matched to a gene: 19. Germline CDR1 WNHNN, CDR2 SYGVQD (reference sequence). The CDR3 has 18 amino acids. In DNA, the CDR3 is TGCGCCAGAACAATCGGGCGAGGGGGGGACAGGGGGTTCTATGGCTACACCTTC. Translation gives CARTIGRGGDRGFYGYTF.

The J gene is TRBJ2-3, the V gene TRBV11-3; D unresolved. V lost 0 bases to trimming and J lost 0 bases, with 4 bases between them. The CDR3 contains 14 residues. Germline assignment: CDR1 SGHNT and CDR2 YENEEA. CDR3 in amino acids: CASSLDRSTDTQYF. CDR3 sequence (DNA): TGTGCCAGCAGCTTAGATCGGAGCACAGATACGCAGTATTTT.

The rearrangement joins TRBV7-8 to TRBJ1-2; unclear D gene. This CDR3 comprises 15 residues. V gave up 3 bases and J gave up 7 bases, with 18 bases separating them. Germline CDR1 SGHVS, CDR2 FQNEAQ. The CDR3 DNA follows: TGTGCCAGCAGCTTCCGACCGGGGTTAGGCGGTGGCTACACCTTC. This translates into CASSFRPGLGGGYTF. Using reference TRBV7-8 and TRBJ1-2 for the parts outside the CDR3, the full variable domain is GAGVSQSPRYKVAKRGQDVALRCDPISGHVSLFWYQQALGQGPEFLTYFQNEAQLDKSGLPSDRFFAERPEGSVSTLKIQRTQQEDSAVYLCASSFRPGLGGGYTFGSGTRLTVV.

This clone was recorded a few times. The chain recombines TRBV2 with TRBJ1-5, with TRBD1 matching 10 bases. V trimming: 8 bases; J trimming: 6 bases; junction bases outside the gene matches: 16. This CDR3 comprises 17 residues. The V gene's germline CDR1 is SNHLY and CDR2 FYNNEI. The CDR3 region is CASRRTRQGAVRQPQHF. The DNA for the CDR3 is TGTGCCAGCCGCAGGACTAGACAGGGGGCAGTACGTCAGCCCCAGCATTTT.

The chain has TRBV30 and TRBJ2-7; D is perhaps TRBD1 or TRBD2 (5 bases each). Trimming removed 4 bases from V and 0 bases from J, with 10 bases in between. The CDR3 totals 13 residues. Germline CDR1 is GTSNPN and CDR2 is SVGIG (reference sequence). In DNA, the CDR3 is TGTGCCTGGATGGGTGGGGGCTCCTACGAGCAGTACTTC. Its translation is CAWMGGGSYEQYF.

This clone was found a few times. The chain couples TRBV6-5 to TRBJ2-7; 11 positions match TRBD2. The CDR3 is 13 residues long. Germline V gene lookup returns CDR1 MNHEY and CDR2 SVGAGI. V shed 6 bases, J shed 3 bases, and the junction held 1 base outside the gene matches. The CDR3 loop is CASRLAGVYEQYF. CDR3 nucleotides: TGTGCCAGCAGACTAGCGGGAGTCTACGAGCAGTACTTC.

The CDR3 coding sequence is TGTGCCAGCAGTGACTGGGGACAGGGGGAAGACATGAACACTGAAGCTTTCTTT. Its protein product is CASSDWGQGEDMNTEAFF. The J gene is TRBJ1-1, the V gene TRBV6-2 or TRBV6-3, with 11 nucleotides matching TRBD1. Unmatched junction bases numbered 11, after V lost 5 bases and J lost 0 bases. The CDR3 sequence is 18 residues long. Per germline, CDR1 MNHEY and CDR2 SVGEGT.

The genes are TRBV4-3 and TRBJ2-3; a weak D match, TRBD2 (5 bases). CDR1 LGHNA and CDR2 YSLEER come from the germline V gene. The CDR3 consists of 15 residues. The V end was cut by 0 bases, the J end by 5 bases, with 12 bases between. CDR3 sequence: CASSQDLAGQDTQYF. The CDR3 nucleotides read TGCGCCAGCAGCCAAGATCTCGCGGGCCAAGATACGCAGTATTTT.

The J gene is TRBJ2-4, the V gene TRBV18; TRBD1 agrees at 9 bases. Germline lookup yields CDR1 KGHSH and CDR2 LQKENI. Trimming at V came to 1 base and at J to 0 bases, leaving 10 bases not matched to a gene. The CDR3 sequence is 19 residues long. This CDR3 is CASSPLGTGSPLAKNIQYF. In DNA, the CDR3 is TGTGCCAGCTCACCACTTGGGACAGGGTCTCCTCTAGCCAAAAACATTCAGTACTTC.

The rearrangement uses TRBV6-6 and TRBJ1-6; 8 bases line up with TRBD1. V shed 6 bases, J shed 10 bases, and the junction held 5 bases outside the gene matches. The CDR3 contains 13 residues. Germline V gene lookup returns CDR1 MNHNY and CDR2 SVGAGI (reference sequence). The CDR3 reads CASRDRDRSPLHF. CDR3 sequence (DNA): TGTGCCAGCAGGGACAGGGATAGATCACCCCTCCACTTT.

This clone was counted between two and nine times. The genes are TRBV25-1 and TRBJ2-2, with D hard to call. Trimming removed 8 bases from V and 4 bases from J, with 2 bases in between. The length of the CDR3 is 10 residues. Germline V CDR1 and CDR2: MGHDK, SYGVNS. The CDR3 loop is CASSTGELFF. The CDR3 DNA reads TGTGCCAGCTCCACCGGGGAGCTGTTTTTT.

The chain carries TRBV10-3 and TRBJ2-7; D tentatively reads TRBD1 or TRBD2 (5 bases each). V dropped 4 bases and J dropped 7 bases, with 11 bases sitting between them. Germline-derived CDR1 and CDR2 are ENHRY and SYGVKD. There are 12 residues in the CDR3. CDR3 protein: CAISVLGVEQYF. The CDR3 DNA is TGTGCCATCAGTGTATTGGGGGTTGAGCAGTACTTC.

This CDR3 is CASSKDPSGNTIYF. Here the CDR3 DNA reads TGTGCCAGCTCAAAAGACCCCTCTGGAAACACCATATATTTT. This chain joins TRBV18 and TRBJ1-3, with no clear D. CDR1 is KGHSH and CDR2 is LQKENI in the germline V gene. Trimming pared 5 bases from V and 0 bases from J, leaving 8 bases between. This CDR3 has 14 residues.

The chain is built from TRBV7-2 and TRBJ1-5; D not resolved. Deletions cut 5 bases from V and 3 bases from J, with 17 bases between. In germline, CDR1 is SGHTA, CDR2 FQGNSA. This CDR3 comprises 16 residues. CDR3 sequence: CASSPSFDGYNQPQHF. CDR3 DNA: TGTGCCAGCAGCCCGTCCTTCGACGGTTACAATCAGCCCCAGCATTTT. The full variable domain, rest sourced from reference TRBV7-2 and TRBJ1-5, is GAGVSQSPSNKVTEKGKDVELRCDPISGHTALYWYRQSLGQGLEFLIYFQGNSAPDKSGLPSDRFSAERTGGSVSTLTIQRTQQEDSAVYLCASSPSFDGYNQPQHFGDGTRLSIL.